This is a list of T cell receptor beta chains from one sample in a study of regulatory T cells in long-lasting Graves disease. TCRdb reprocessed the multiplex PCR reads with MiXCR, giving one entry per CDR3 protein. This table holds around 510,000 distinct CDR3 sequences, less than 25% found once. Material: peripheral blood mononuclear cells (PBMCs), obtained when the disease was refractory, from a patient treated with antithyroid drugs. These receptors were collected from a female donor with Graves disease. Each CDR3 is given with its conserved first and last residue. The order of the fields is CDR3 length, J gene, clone size, D gene, V gene, CDR3 protein, CDR3 DNA. A D gene is named only where the DNA matches it firmly. The size of a clone is reported for some rows only, either as once, few or many, or as a class for expanded clones.

CDR3 length: 12
J gene: TRBJ1-1
clone size: .
D gene: .
V gene: TRBV15
CDR3 protein: CATSRGGGEAFF
CDR3 DNA: TGTGCCACCAGCAGAGGGGGAGGGGAAGCTTTCTTT

CDR3 length: 14
J gene: TRBJ1-1
clone size: many
D gene: .
V gene: TRBV6-5
CDR3 protein: CASSYSWENTEAFF
CDR3 DNA: TGTGCCAGCAGTTACTCGTGGGAGAACACTGAAGCTTTCTTT

CDR3 length: 13
J gene: TRBJ1-2
clone size: many
D gene: .
V gene: TRBV30
CDR3 protein: CAWRATGFYGYTF
CDR3 DNA: TGTGCCTGGAGGGCCACGGGGTTTTATGGCTACACCTTC

CDR3 length: 16
J gene: TRBJ1-1
clone size: many
D gene: TRBD1
V gene: TRBV2
CDR3 protein: CASRSGGIGWNTEAFF
CDR3 DNA: TGTGCCAGCAGGTCAGGGGGTATAGGTTGGAACACTGAAGCTTTCTTT

CDR3 length: 13
J gene: TRBJ2-5
clone size: many
D gene: TRBD2
V gene: TRBV2
CDR3 protein: CASSRLARETQYF
CDR3 DNA: TGTGCCAGCAGCCGACTAGCACGGGAGACCCAGTACTTC

CDR3 length: 15
J gene: TRBJ1-1
clone size: many
D gene: TRBD1
V gene: TRBV20-1
CDR3 protein: CSPRAGGEWNTEAFF
CDR3 DNA: TGCAGTCCGAGGGCAGGGGGCGAGTGGAACACTGAAGCTTTCTTT

CDR3 length: 13
J gene: TRBJ2-7
clone size: few
D gene: .
V gene: TRBV29-1
CDR3 protein: CSVGVADTYEQYF
CDR3 DNA: TGCAGCGTTGGGGTAGCTGACACCTACGAGCAGTACTTC

CDR3 length: 16
J gene: TRBJ2-1
clone size: .
D gene: .
V gene: TRBV7-8
CDR3 protein: CASSSLARSSYNEQFF
CDR3 DNA: TGTGCCAGCAGCTCCTTGGCGCGGAGCTCCTACAATGAGCAGTTCTTC

CDR3 length: 16
J gene: TRBJ2-7
clone size: .
D gene: .
V gene: TRBV12-3/TRBV12-4
CDR3 protein: CASSLAGQRGGYEQYF
CDR3 DNA: TGTGCCAGCAGTTTAGCGGGTCAGCGTGGGGGCTACGAGCAGTACTTC

CDR3 length: 16
J gene: TRBJ1-5
clone size: few
D gene: TRBD1
V gene: TRBV6-9
CDR3 protein: CASSYSNRGLNQPQHF
CDR3 DNA: TGTGCCAGCAGTTACTCGAACAGGGGGCTCAATCAGCCCCAGCATTTT

CDR3 length: 13
J gene: TRBJ2-7
clone size: few
D gene: .
V gene: TRBV3-1
CDR3 protein: CASSQGHLYEQYF
CDR3 DNA: TGTGCCAGCAGCCAGGGACACCTCTACGAGCAGTACTTC

CDR3 length: 14
J gene: TRBJ2-7
clone size: many
D gene: TRBD2
V gene: TRBV6-9
CDR3 protein: CASSYASGYYEQYF
CDR3 DNA: TGTGCCAGCAGTTACGCTAGCGGATACTACGAGCAGTACTTC

CDR3 length: 12
J gene: TRBJ2-7
clone size: many
D gene: .
V gene: TRBV12-3/TRBV12-4
CDR3 protein: CASSATLYEQYF
CDR3 DNA: TGTGCCAGCAGTGCTACCCTCTACGAGCAGTACTTC

CDR3 length: 16
J gene: TRBJ2-7
clone size: .
D gene: .
V gene: TRBV4-2
CDR3 protein: CASSFRRMGVAYEQYF
CDR3 DNA: TGTGCCAGCAGCTTTAGACGGATGGGAGTCGCCTACGAGCAGTACTTC

CDR3 length: 15
J gene: TRBJ1-1
clone size: .
D gene: .
V gene: TRBV18
CDR3 protein: CASSPSSFGNTEAFF
CDR3 DNA: TGTGCCAGCTCACCTTCAAGTTTTGGGAACACTGAAGCTTTCTTT

CDR3 length: 16
J gene: TRBJ1-2
clone size: few
D gene: .
V gene: TRBV4-1
CDR3 protein: CASSQSLTYRLYGYTF
CDR3 DNA: TGCGCCAGCAGCCAATCCCTAACCTACAGACTCTATGGCTACACCTTC

CDR3 length: 15
J gene: TRBJ2-7
clone size: many
D gene: TRBD1
V gene: TRBV11-2
CDR3 protein: CASSEQGGPFYEQYF
CDR3 DNA: TGTGCCAGCAGCGAACAGGGGGGCCCATTTTACGAGCAGTACTTC

CDR3 length: 15
J gene: TRBJ2-1
clone size: .
D gene: TRBD2
V gene: TRBV6-5
CDR3 protein: CASSYYGTSLYEQFF
CDR3 DNA: TGTGCCAGCAGTTACTACGGGACTAGTCTCTATGAGCAGTTCTTC

CDR3 length: 17
J gene: TRBJ2-5
clone size: few
D gene: .
V gene: TRBV7-2
CDR3 protein: CASSFRVWREYQETQYF
CDR3 DNA: TGTGCCAGCAGCTTTCGAGTCTGGCGAGAGTACCAAGAGACCCAGTACTTC